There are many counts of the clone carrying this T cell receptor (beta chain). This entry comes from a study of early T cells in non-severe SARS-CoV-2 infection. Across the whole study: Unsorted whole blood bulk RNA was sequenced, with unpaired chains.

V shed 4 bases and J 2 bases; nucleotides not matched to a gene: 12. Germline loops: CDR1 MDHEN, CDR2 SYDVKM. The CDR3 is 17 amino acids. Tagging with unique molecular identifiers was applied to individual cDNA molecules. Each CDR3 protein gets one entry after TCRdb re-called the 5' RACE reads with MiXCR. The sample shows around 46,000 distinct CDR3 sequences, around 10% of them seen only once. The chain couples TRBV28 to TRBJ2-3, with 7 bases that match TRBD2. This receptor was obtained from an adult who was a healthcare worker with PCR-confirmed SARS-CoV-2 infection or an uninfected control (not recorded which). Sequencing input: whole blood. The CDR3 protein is CASSSGGSTQFTDTQYF. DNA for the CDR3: TGTGCCAGCAGTTCCGGCGGGAGTACCCAATTCACAGATACGCAGTATTTT.